This T cell receptor (beta chain) was sequenced for a study of T cells in tumors after PD-1 blockade. Germline V gene data show CDR1 as SEHNR and CDR2 as FQNEAQ (reference sequence). The CDR3 has 15 amino acids. Trimming shortened V by 5 bases and J by 0 bases, and 11 bases separated the two germline ends. TCRdb keeps only in-frame clones here, not all; method: immunoSEQ multiplex PCR. In the table there are 9,000 to 15,000 clones, less than 65% of which are singletons. The chain links TRBV7-9 to TRBJ1-5, with D unclear. The TCR was taken from a human donor with basal cell carcinoma. The input for sequencing was tumor tissue, taken before anti-PD-1 treatment. The CDR3 coding sequence is TGTGCCAGCAGCCCCCCAGGAGGTAGCAATCAGCCCCAGCATTTT. It yields the protein CASSPPGGSNQPQHF.